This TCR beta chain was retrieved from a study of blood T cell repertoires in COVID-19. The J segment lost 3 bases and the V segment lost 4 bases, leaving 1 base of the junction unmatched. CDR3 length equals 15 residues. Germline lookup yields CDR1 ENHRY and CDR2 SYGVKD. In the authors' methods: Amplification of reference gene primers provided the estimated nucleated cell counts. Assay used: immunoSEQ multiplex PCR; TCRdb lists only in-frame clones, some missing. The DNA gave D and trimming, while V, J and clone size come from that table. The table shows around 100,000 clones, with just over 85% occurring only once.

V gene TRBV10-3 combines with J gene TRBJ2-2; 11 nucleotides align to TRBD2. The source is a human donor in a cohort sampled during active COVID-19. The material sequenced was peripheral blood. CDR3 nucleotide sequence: TGTGCCATCAGTGTAGCGGGGGGGGACACCGGGGAGCTGTTTTTT. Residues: CAISVAGGDTGELFF.